The T cell receptor (beta chain) described here comes from a study of TIL therapy for anti-PD-1-resistant metastatic lung cancer. The time point here: pre-treatment sample, taken before nivolumab and TIL therapy. Tumor tissue came from excised metastases, mostly pleural nodules or supraclavicular lymph nodes. Stage 4 NSCLC adults joined between 2017 and January 2020. The libraries were made with immunoSEQ v3. Method: immunoSEQ multiplex PCR; TCRdb's copy keeps in-frame clones and lacks some. This table holds more than 25,000 clones, just under 75% found once. To note about this clone: Its antigen remains unknown.

Deletions cut 5 bases from V and 0 bases from J, with 17 bases between. Germline assignment: CDR1 SGHAT and CDR2 FQNNGV. This CDR3 has 17 amino acids. The study, taken as a whole, reports: Patients were highly selected, enriched for treatment-naive, never-smoker and oncogene-addicted cases.

This sequence originates from a person between 30 and 80 years old with non-small cell lung cancer. Sequenced material: tumor tissue, taken at baseline. J is TRBJ1-3 and V is TRBV11-2, with no clear D. In nucleotides, the CDR3 is TGTGCCAGCAGCCAGACGACGGGGTTAGGCTCTGGAAACACCATATATTTT. This encodes CASSQTTGLGSGNTIYF.